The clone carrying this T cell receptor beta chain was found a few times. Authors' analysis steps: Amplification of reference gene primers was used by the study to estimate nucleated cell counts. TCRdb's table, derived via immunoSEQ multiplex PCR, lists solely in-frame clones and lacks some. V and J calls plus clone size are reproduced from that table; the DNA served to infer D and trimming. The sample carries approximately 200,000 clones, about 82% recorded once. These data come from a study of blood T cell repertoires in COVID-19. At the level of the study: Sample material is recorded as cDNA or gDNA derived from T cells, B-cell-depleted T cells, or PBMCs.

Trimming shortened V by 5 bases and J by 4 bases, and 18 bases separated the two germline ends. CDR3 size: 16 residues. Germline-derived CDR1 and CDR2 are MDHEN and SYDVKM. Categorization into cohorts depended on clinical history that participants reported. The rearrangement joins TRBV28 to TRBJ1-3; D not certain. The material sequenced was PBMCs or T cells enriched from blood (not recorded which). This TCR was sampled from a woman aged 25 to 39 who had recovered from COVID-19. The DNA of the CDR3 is TGTGCCAGCAGTCCACGTGGGAGGCCCGAGGGAAACACCATATATTTT. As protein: CASSPRGRPEGNTIYF.